The 3 T cell receptor beta chains below were found in one sample sequenced in a study of response to subunit inactivated influenza vaccine. A single record per CDR3 protein comes from TCRdb applying MiXCR to the RT-PCR reads. This sample carries 500,000 to 700,000 distinct CDR3 sequences, under 30% of them seen once, and the ten largest clones take about 3%. This sample was shared with a second study, whose subject was T cells expressing NK-cell markers. Per that paper: Making the TCR beta cDNA relied on 5'RACE template switching with UMIs.

The sequencing here drew on CD4+ T cells sorted from PBMCs, taken about 12 days after vaccination. All receptors come from a man aged 45-65 years who received an inactivated influenza vaccine.

This clonotype was seen more than once but under ten times. The J gene is TRBJ2-3, the V gene TRBV10-3; 10 positions agree with TRBD2. The junction had 6 bases not matched to a gene; V was cut back by 3 bases and J by 3 bases. CDR3 length: 16 residues. Germline V lookup: CDR1 ENHRY, CDR2 SYGVKD. The CDR3 DNA is TGTGCCATCAGTGAAAGGGCAGCGGGAGGGACAGATACGCAGTATTTT. This gives the protein CAISERAAGGTDTQYF.

This chain links TRBV7-3 with TRBJ2-1; D call uncertain. This CDR3 contains 14 residues. The V and J ends lost 1 base and 10 bases respectively, with 14 bases between them. The germline CDR1 and CDR2 sequences are SGHTA and FQGTGA. The CDR3 DNA reads as TGTGCCAGCAGCTTAATGGGTTTAGCTGGCGAGCAGTTCTTC. The encoded protein is CASSLMGLAGEQFF. The whole variable domain, filled in from reference TRBV7-3 and TRBJ2-1, reads GAGVSQTPSNKVTEKGKYVELRCDPISGHTALYWYRQSLGQGPEFLIYFQGTGAADDSGLPNDRFFAVRPEGSVSTLKIQRTERGDSAVYLCASSLMGLAGEQFFGPGTRLTVL.

This clonotype was found a few times. The rearrangement links TRBV3-1 to TRBJ2-4; 10 bases line up with TRBD1. CDR1 and CDR2 from the germline V gene are LGHDT and YNNKEL (reference sequence). This CDR3 region has 16 residues. V was pared by 5 bases and J by 7 bases, with 11 bases of the junction left unmatched. The CDR3 is CASSFTGTGVPNIQYF. Here the CDR3 DNA reads TGTGCCAGCAGCTTTACCGGGACAGGGGTCCCGAACATTCAGTACTTC.